This T cell receptor beta chain was sequenced in a study of technical replicates of blood from several donors. CDR3 length: 15 amino acids. From germline, CDR1 is SGHNT and CDR2 YYREEE (reference sequence). Unmatched junction bases numbered 12, after V lost 5 bases and J lost 4 bases. Some clones are missing from TCRdb's copy, which holds only in-frame ones; the method was immunoSEQ multiplex PCR. This sample yields some 76,000 clones, of which 90% to 95% are seen a single time; about 0.4% belongs to the top ten. The sequence was collected from a human donor in good health. The sequenced sample was T cells isolated from PBMCs. The genes are TRBV5-4 and TRBJ2-7, with 7 bases fitting TRBD2. The CDR3 loop reads CASSFPGTKGYEQYF. The CDR3 nucleotides read TGTGCCAGCAGTTTCCCCGGGACTAAAGGGTACGAGCAGTACTTC.